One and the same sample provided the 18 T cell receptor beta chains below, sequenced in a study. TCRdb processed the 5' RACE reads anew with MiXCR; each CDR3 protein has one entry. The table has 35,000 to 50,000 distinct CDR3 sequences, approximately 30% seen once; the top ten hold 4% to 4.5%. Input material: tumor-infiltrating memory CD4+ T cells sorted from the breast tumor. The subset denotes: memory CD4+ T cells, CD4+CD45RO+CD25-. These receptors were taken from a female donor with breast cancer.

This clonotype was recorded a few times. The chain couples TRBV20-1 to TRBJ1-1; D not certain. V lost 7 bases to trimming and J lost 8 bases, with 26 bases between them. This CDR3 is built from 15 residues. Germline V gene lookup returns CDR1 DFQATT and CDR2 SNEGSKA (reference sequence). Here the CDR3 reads CSVNPGGIIKPEAFF. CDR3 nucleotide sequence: TGCAGTGTCAACCCGGGAGGAATAATTAAACCAGAAGCTTTCTTT.

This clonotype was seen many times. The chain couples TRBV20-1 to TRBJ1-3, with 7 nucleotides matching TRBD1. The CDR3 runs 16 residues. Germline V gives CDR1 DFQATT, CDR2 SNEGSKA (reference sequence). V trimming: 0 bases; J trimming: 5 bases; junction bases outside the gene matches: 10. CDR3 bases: TGCAGTGCTAGAGATGATAGAGGGGGCCTAAGAAACACCATATATTTT. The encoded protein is CSARDDRGGLRNTIYF.

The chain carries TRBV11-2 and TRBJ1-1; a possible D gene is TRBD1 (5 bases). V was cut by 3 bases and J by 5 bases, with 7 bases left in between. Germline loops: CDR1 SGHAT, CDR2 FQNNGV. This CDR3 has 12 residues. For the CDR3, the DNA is TGTGCCAGCAGCTTGAGGGGAACTGAAGCTTTCTTT. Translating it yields CASSLRGTEAFF.

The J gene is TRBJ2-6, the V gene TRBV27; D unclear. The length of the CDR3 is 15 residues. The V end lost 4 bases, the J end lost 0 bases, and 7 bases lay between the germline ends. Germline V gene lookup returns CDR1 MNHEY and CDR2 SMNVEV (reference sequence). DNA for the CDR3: TGTGCCAGCAGTTCGATGGTCTCTGGGGCCAACGTCCTGACTTTC. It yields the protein CASSSMVSGANVLTF.

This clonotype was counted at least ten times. The CDR3 reads CSARERAGYSNQPQHF. As DNA, the CDR3 is TGCAGTGCTAGAGAACGGGCCGGTTATAGCAATCAGCCCCAGCATTTT. V gene TRBV20-1 combines with J gene TRBJ1-5; D is unresolved. From germline, CDR1 is DFQATT and CDR2 SNEGSKA (reference sequence). The CDR3 runs 16 residues. The V gene lost 0 bases and the J gene lost 0 bases, with 12 bases spanning the gap.

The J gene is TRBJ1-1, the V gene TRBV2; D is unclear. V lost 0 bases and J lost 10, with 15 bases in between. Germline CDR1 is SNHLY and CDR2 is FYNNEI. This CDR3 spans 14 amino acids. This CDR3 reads CASSEALIIGGAFF. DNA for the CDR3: TGTGCCAGCAGTGAAGCCCTAATAATTGGCGGAGCTTTCTTT.

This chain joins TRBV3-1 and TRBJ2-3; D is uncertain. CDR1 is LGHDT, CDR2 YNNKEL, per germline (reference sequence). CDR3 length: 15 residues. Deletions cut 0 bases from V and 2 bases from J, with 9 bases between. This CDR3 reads CASSQDHSNTDTQYF. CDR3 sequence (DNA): TGTGCCAGCAGCCAAGATCACAGTAACACAGATACGCAGTATTTT.

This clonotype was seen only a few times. The CDR3 nucleotides are TGTGCCAGCAGTGAAGTTGGGGGAGAGACCCAGTACTTC. This sequence encodes CASSEVGGETQYF. V usage is TRBV6-1 and J usage is TRBJ2-5; D is tentatively TRBD1 or TRBD2 (5 bases each). The CDR3 is 13 amino acids. Germline CDR1 MNHNS, CDR2 SASEGT. The germline V and J ends were trimmed by 1 base and 4 bases, with 7 bases remaining between them.

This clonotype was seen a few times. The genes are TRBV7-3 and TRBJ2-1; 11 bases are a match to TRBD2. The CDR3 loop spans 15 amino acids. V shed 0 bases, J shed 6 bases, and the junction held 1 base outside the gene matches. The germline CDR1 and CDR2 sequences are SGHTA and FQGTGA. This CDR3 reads CASSLTSGRGNEQFF. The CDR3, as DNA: TGTGCCAGCAGCTTAACTAGCGGGAGGGGCAATGAGCAGTTCTTC.

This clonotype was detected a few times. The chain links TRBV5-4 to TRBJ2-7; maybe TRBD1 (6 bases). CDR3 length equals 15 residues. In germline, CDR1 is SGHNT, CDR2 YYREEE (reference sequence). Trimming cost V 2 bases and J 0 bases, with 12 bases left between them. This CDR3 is CASSFGTDSSYEQYF. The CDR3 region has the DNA TGTGCCAGCAGCTTTGGGACGGACAGCTCCTACGAGCAGTACTTC.

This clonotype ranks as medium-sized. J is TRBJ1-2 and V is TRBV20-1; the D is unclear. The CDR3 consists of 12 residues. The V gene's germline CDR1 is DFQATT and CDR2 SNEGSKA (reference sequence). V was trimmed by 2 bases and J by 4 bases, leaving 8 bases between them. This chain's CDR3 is CSARLGGYGYTF. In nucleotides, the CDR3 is TGCAGTGCTAGACTGGGAGGCTATGGCTACACCTTC.

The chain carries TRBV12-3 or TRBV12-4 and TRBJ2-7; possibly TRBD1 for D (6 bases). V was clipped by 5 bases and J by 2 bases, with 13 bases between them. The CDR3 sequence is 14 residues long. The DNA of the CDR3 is TGTGCCAGCAGTCGCCTACAGGGCCCCTACGAGCAGTACTTC. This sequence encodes CASSRLQGPYEQYF.

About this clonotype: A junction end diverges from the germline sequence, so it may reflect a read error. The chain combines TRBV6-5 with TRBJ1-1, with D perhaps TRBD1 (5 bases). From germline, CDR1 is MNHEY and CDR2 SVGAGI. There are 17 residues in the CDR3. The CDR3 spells CASRYSTGLIMNTEAFF. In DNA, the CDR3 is TGTGCCAGCCGTTACTCGACGGGGCTGATCATGAACACTGAAGCTTTCTTT.

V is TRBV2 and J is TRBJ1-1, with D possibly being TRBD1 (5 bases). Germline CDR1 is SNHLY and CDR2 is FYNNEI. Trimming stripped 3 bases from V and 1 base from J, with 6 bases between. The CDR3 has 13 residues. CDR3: CASSDQGNTEAFF. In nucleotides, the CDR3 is TGTGCCAGCAGTGACCAGGGGAACACTGAAGCTTTCTTT. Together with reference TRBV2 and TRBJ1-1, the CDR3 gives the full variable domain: EPEVTQTPSHQVTQMGQEVILRCVPISNHLYFYWYRQILGQKVEFLVSFYNNEISEKSEIFDDQFSVERPDGSNFTLKIRSTKLEDSAMYFCASSDQGNTEAFFGQGTRLTVV.

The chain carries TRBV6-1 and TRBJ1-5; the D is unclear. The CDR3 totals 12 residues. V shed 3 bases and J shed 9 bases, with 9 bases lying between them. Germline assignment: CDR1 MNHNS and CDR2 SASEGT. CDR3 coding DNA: TGTGCCAGCAGTGATGCCCAGCGGCCCCAGCATTTT. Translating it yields CASSDAQRPQHF.

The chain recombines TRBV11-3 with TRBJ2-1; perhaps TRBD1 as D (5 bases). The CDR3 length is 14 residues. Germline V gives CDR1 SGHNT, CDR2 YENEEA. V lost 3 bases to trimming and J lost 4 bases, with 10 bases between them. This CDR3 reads CASSFTGDYNEQFF. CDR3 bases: TGTGCCAGCAGCTTTACAGGAGATTACAATGAGCAGTTCTTC.

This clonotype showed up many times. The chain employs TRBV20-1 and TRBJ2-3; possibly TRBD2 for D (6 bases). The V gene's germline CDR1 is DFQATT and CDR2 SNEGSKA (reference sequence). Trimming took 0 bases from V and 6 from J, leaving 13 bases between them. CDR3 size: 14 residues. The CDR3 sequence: CSARDGVGGDTQYF. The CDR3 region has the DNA TGCAGTGCTAGAGACGGAGTTGGGGGGGATACGCAGTATTTT.

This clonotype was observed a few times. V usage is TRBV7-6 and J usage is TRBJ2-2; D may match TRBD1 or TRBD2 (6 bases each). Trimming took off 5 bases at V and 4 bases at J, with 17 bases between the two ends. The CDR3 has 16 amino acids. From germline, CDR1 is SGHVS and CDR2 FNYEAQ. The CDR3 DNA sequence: TGTGCCAGCAGCCTGGCCCCGGGGGCCGTCACCGGGGAGCTGTTTTTT. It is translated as CASSLAPGAVTGELFF.